The present entry profiles one T cell receptor beta chain with its context. This CDR3 is 15 amino acids long. CDR1 is SGDLS and CDR2 is YYNGEE in the germline V gene. V shed 0 bases and J shed 5 bases, with 12 bases lying between them. Repertoires were generated with immunoSEQ multiplex PCR, while TCRdb's copy carries only in-frame clones and drops some. The table lists tens of thousands of clones, roughly 94% of them singletons. The data were obtained in a study of cytomegalovirus exposure and HLA in healthy donors. Study at large: The 100 to 150 validation repertoires were reported in a later analysis to have been generated on the same platform as the roughly 670 first-cohort repertoires.

V is TRBV9 and J is TRBJ1-3; tentative D call: TRBD1 (6 bases). The receptor's source is a woman in her late teens or twenties in good health and CMV-seropositive. Sequences were obtained from PBMCs. Here the CDR3 reads CASSVAETGRNTIYF. In DNA, the CDR3 is TGTGCCAGCAGCGTAGCGGAAACAGGGAGAAACACCATATATTTT.